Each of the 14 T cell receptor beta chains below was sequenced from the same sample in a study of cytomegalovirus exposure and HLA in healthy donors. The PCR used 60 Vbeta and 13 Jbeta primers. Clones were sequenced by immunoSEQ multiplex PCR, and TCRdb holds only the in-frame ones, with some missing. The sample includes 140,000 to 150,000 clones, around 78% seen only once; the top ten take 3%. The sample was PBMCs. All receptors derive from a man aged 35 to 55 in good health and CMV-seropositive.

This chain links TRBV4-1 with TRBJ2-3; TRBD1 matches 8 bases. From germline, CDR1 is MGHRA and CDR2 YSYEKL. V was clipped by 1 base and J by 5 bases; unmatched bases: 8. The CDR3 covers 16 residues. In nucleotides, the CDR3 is TGCGCCAGCAGCCAAGCGGGACAGGTCGGTCGAGATACGCAGTATTTT. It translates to CASSQAGQVGRDTQYF.

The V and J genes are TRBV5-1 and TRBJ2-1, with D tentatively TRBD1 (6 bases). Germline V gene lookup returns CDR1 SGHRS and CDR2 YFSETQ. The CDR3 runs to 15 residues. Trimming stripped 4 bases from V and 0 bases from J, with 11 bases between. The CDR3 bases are TGCGCCAGCAGCCCACAGGGATACTCCTACAATGAGCAGTTCTTC. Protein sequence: CASSPQGYSYNEQFF. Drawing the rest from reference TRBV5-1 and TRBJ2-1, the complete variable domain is KAGVTQTPRYLIKTRGQQVTLSCSPISGHRSVSWYQQTPGQGLQFLFEYFSETQRNKGNFPGRFSGRQFSNSRSEMNVSTLELGDSALYLCASSPQGYSYNEQFFGPGTRLTVL.

The CDR3: CASSSRAGGAFF. CDR3 coding DNA: TGTGCCAGCAGCTCCCGGGCGGGAGGAGCTTTCTTT. This chain links TRBV7-8 with TRBJ1-1, with D hard to call. Germline V gene sequence: CDR1 SGHVS, CDR2 FQNEAQ. The CDR3 totals 12 residues. The V and J ends lost 4 bases and 10 bases respectively, with 13 bases between them.

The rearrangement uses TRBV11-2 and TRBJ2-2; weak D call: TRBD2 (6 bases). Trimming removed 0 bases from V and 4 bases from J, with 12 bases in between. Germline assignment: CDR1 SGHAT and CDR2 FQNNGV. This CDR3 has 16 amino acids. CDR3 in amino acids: CASSLEGLMVTGELFF. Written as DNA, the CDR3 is TGTGCCAGCAGCTTAGAGGGACTTATGGTCACCGGGGAGCTGTTTTTT.

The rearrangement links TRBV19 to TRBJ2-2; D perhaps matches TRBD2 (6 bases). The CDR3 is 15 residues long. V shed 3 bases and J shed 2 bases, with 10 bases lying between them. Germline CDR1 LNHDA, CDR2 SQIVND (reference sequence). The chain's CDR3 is CASSMRRDNTGELFF. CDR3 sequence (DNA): TGTGCCAGTAGTATGAGGCGGGATAACACCGGGGAGCTGTTTTTT.

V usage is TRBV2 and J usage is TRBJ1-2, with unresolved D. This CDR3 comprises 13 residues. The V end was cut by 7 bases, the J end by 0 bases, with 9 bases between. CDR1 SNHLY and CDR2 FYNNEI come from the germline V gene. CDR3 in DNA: TGTGCCAGCAATGGCCAATCTAACTATGGCTACACCTTC. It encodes CASNGQSNYGYTF. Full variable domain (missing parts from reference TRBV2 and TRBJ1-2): EPEVTQTPSHQVTQMGQEVILRCVPISNHLYFYWYRQILGQKVEFLVSFYNNEISEKSEIFDDQFSVERPDGSNFTLKIRSTKLEDSAMYFCASNGQSNYGYTFGSGTRLTVV.

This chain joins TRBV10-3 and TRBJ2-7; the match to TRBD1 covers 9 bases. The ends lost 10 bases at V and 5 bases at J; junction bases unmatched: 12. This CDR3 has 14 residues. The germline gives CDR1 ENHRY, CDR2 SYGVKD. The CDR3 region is CATRPGQGGHEQYF. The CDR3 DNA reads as TGTGCCACTCGTCCGGGACAGGGAGGACACGAGCAGTACTTC.

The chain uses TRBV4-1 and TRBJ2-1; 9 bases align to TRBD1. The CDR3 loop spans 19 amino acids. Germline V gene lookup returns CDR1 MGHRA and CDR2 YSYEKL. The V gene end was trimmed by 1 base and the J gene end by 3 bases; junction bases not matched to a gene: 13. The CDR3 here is CASSQVLPSGTGYYNEQFF. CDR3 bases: TGCGCCAGCAGCCAAGTCCTCCCTTCCGGGACAGGGTACTACAATGAGCAGTTCTTC.

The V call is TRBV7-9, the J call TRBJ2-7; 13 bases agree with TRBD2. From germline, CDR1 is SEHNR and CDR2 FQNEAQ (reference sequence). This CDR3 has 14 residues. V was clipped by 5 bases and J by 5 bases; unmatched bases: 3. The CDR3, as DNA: TGTGCCAGCAGCAAACTAGCGGGAGGGGACGAGCAGTACTTC. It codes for CASSKLAGGDEQYF.

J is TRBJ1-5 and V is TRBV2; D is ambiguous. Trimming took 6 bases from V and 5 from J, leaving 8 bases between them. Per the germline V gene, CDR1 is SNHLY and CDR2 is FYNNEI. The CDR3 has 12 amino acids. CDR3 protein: CASSRSDQPQHF. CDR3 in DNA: TGTGCCAGCAGCAGGTCTGATCAGCCCCAGCATTTT.

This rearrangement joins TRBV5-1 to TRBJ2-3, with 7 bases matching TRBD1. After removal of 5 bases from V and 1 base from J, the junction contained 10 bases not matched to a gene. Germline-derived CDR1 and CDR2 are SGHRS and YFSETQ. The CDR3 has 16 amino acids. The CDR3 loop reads CASSPSTGSGTDTQYF. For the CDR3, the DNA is TGCGCCAGCAGTCCCTCGACAGGGTCGGGCACAGATACGCAGTATTTT. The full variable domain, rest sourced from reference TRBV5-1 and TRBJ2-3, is KAGVTQTPRYLIKTRGQQVTLSCSPISGHRSVSWYQQTPGQGLQFLFEYFSETQRNKGNFPGRFSGRQFSNSRSEMNVSTLELGDSALYLCASSPSTGSGTDTQYFGPGTRLTVL.

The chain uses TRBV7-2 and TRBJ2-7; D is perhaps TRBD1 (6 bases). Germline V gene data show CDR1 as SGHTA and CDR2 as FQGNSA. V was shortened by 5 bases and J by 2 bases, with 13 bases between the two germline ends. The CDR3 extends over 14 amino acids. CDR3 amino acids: CASSRSRGTYEQYF. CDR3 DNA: TGTGCCAGCAGCCGGTCGAGGGGGACCTACGAGCAGTACTTC.

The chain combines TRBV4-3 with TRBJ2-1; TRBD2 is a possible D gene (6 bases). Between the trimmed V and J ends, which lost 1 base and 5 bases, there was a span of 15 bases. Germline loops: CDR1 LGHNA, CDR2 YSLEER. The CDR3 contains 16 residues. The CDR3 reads CASSQAGRHTNNEQFF. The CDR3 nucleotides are TGCGCCAGCAGCCAAGCAGGGAGGCACACTAACAATGAGCAGTTCTTC.

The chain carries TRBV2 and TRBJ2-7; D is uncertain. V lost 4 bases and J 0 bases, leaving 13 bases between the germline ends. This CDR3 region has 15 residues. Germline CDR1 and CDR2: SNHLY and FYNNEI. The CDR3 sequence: CASSASWPSSYEQYF. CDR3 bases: TGTGCCAGCAGTGCGTCCTGGCCAAGCTCCTACGAGCAGTACTTC.